One sample yielded the 9 T cell receptor beta chains listed below, sequenced in a study of blood T cells in healthy people across ages. Next came a second PCR, run for roughly 6 to 11 cycles, which used a sample-barcoded 5' primer along with a J-beta primer mix. Each CDR3 protein gets one entry after TCRdb re-called the 5' RACE reads with MiXCR. This table has about 640,000 distinct CDR3 sequences, under 70% appearing once. Source material: blood. These receptors originate from a man in his sixties in good health.

The chain has TRBV5-1 and TRBJ2-7; D not certain. Germline values: CDR1 SGHRS, CDR2 YFSETQ. This CDR3 contains 15 residues. V lost 0 bases and J lost 5, with 15 bases in between. The CDR3 DNA is TGCGCCAGCAGCTTGGATCGGCCAGCCTGGGACGAGCAGTACTTC. Its translation: CASSLDRPAWDEQYF.

This clonotype was found a few times. J is TRBJ2-6 and V is TRBV5-1; D perhaps matches TRBD1 (5 bases). This CDR3 has 15 residues. CDR1 SGHRS and CDR2 YFSETQ come from the germline V gene. V was pared by 4 bases and J by 4 bases, with 12 bases between. This chain's CDR3 is CASSPQGGGANVLTF. The CDR3 coding sequence is TGCGCCAGCAGCCCCCAGGGTGGCGGGGCCAACGTCCTGACTTTC. Filled out from reference TRBV5-1 and TRBJ2-6, the complete variable domain reads KAGVTQTPRYLIKTRGQQVTLSCSPISGHRSVSWYQQTPGQGLQFLFEYFSETQRNKGNFPGRFSGRQFSNSRSEMNVSTLELGDSALYLCASSPQGGGANVLTFGAGSRLTVL.

V is TRBV5-1 and J is TRBJ2-3; D ambiguous. The V end lost 4 bases, the J end lost 5 bases, and 11 bases lay between the germline ends. This CDR3 is built from 13 residues. Per the germline V gene, CDR1 is SGHRS and CDR2 is YFSETQ. The CDR3 loop reads CASSMGYLDTQYF. The CDR3 DNA reads TGCGCCAGCAGCATGGGGTATCTAGATACGCAGTATTTT.

This rearrangement joins TRBV20-1 to TRBJ1-6; 9 bases line up with TRBD1. The CDR3 loop spans 15 amino acids. Trimming at V came to 4 bases and at J to 3 bases, leaving 4 bases not matched to a gene. The germline gives CDR1 DFQATT, CDR2 SNEGSKA (reference sequence). CDR3: CSAILTGGYNSPLHF. CDR3 in DNA: TGCAGTGCTATACTGACAGGGGGCTATAATTCACCCCTCCACTTT.

This clonotype has a count of ten or more. This sequence joins TRBV25-1 and TRBJ2-7; 8 positions match TRBD1. J was trimmed by 1 base and V by 5 bases; bases with no gene match: 1. This CDR3 comprises 13 residues. CDR1 and CDR2 (germline): MGHDK, SYGVNS. The CDR3 region is CASSRQGSYEQYF. The DNA for the CDR3 is TGTGCCAGCAGTAGACAGGGGTCCTACGAGCAGTACTTC.

The rearrangement joins TRBV25-1 to TRBJ2-2; maybe TRBD2 (5 bases). Deletions cut 3 bases from V and 8 bases from J, with 13 bases between. Germline loops: CDR1 MGHDK, CDR2 SYGVNS. There are 14 residues in the CDR3. In nucleotides, the CDR3 is TGTGCCAGCAGTGACGAGGGTTACAAAGGGGAGCTGTTTTTT. It is translated as CASSDEGYKGELFF.

This clonotype showed up just a few times. The chain is built from TRBV20-1 and TRBJ1-2; D not certain. V lost 0 bases and J lost 3, with 11 bases in between. Germline CDR1 and CDR2: DFQATT and SNEGSKA (reference sequence). The CDR3 loop spans 14 amino acids. The CDR3 nucleotides read TGCAGTGCTAGAGATCAGCGTAGGGACTATGGCTACACCTTC. Protein: CSARDQRRDYGYTF.

A word on this clonotype: One junction end does not reproduce the germline sequence, and a read error may be involved. V and J are TRBV5-1 and TRBJ2-1, with D perhaps matching TRBD2 (6 bases). The CDR3 length is 16 residues. Looked up from germline, CDR1 is SGHRS and CDR2 is YFSETQ. The CDR3 nucleotides read TGCACCAGCAGCCCGGAGGGTTTGGGTTCCTACAATGAGCAGTTCTTC. Amino acid sequence: CTSSPEGLGSYNEQFF.

This clonotype was seen a few times. The rearrangement joins TRBV20-1 to TRBJ2-5; 7 bases are shared with TRBD2. The J segment lost 1 base and the V segment lost 5 bases, leaving 10 bases of the junction unmatched. The CDR3 has 15 amino acids. From germline, CDR1 is DFQATT and CDR2 SNEGSKA (reference sequence). The CDR3 DNA follows: TGCAGTGCTCCCTTCCCGCGGGGGTTCCAAGAGACCCAGTACTTC. This gives the protein CSAPFPRGFQETQYF.